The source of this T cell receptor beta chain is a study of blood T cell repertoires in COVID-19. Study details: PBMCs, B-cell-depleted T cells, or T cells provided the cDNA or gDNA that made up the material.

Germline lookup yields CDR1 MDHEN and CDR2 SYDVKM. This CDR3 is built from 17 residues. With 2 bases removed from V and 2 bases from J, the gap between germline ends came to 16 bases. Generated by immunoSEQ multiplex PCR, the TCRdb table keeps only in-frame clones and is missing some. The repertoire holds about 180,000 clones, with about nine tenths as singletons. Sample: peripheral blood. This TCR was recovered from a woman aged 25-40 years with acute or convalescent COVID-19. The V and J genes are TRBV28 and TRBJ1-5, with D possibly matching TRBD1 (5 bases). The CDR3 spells CASSLEEGVGRNQPQHF. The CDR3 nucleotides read TGTGCCAGCAGTTTAGAGGAAGGGGTTGGACGCAATCAGCCCCAGCATTTT.